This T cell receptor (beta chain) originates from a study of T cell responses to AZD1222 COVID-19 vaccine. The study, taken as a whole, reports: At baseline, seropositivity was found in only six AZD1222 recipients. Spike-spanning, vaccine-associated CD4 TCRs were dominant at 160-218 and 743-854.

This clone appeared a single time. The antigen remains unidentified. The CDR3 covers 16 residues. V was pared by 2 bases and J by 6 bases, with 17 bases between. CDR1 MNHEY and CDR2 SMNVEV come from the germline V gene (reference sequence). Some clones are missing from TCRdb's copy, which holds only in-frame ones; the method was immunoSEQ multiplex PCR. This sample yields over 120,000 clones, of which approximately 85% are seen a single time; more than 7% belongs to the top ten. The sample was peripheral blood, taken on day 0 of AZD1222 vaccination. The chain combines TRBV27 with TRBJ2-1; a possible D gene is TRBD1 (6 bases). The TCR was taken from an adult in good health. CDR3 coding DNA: TGTGCCAGCAGTTTAATCGGGCAGGGGAGTGGCAATGAGCAGTTCTTC. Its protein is CASSLIGQGSGNEQFF.